These 17 T cell receptor beta chains originate from one sample sequenced in a study of monozygotic twins with inflammatory bowel disease. Reanalyzing the 5' RACE reads, TCRdb keeps one entry per CDR3 protein, without DNA. The sample has 400,000 or so distinct CDR3 sequences. Sequencing input: blood. The origin of the receptors is a human donor with ulcerative colitis or Crohn's disease, or a healthy co-twin of an affected twin (not recorded which).

Here the CDR3 reads CASSSLGQGFDQPQHF. This sequence joins TRBV6-5 and TRBJ1-5; as DNA is missing, the TRBD1 call by TCRdb cannot be tested. Germline CDR1 and CDR2: MNHEY and SVGAGI. CDR3 size: 16 residues.

The V gene is TRBV7-2, the J gene TRBJ1-1. The CDR3 runs 15 residues. CDR1 is SGHTA and CDR2 is FQGNSA in the germline V gene. The CDR3 sequence: CASSFGEGGFTEAFF.

The rearrangement uses TRBV14 and TRBJ2-3. The CDR3 covers 15 residues. Per germline, CDR1 SGHDN and CDR2 FVKESK. This CDR3 is CASSQDTESTDTQYF.

V usage is TRBV12-3 or TRBV12-4 and J usage is TRBJ1-5; TCRdb gives TRBD1 as the D gene, but with no DNA this cannot be confirmed. The CDR3 runs to 16 residues. CDR3 amino acids: CASSPGEGGVRQPQHF.

The chain has TRBV14 and TRBJ2-1; TCRdb names TRBD1, which stays unverified in the absence of DNA. The CDR3 totals 13 residues. Per the germline V gene, CDR1 is SGHDN and CDR2 is FVKESK. CDR3 residues: CASSQSREGEQFF.

The chain carries TRBV29-1 and TRBJ2-2; TCRdb's D gene call, TRBD2, goes unchecked for lack of DNA. The CDR3 runs to 15 residues. The V gene's germline CDR1 is SQVTM and CDR2 ANQGSEA. The CDR3: CSVILGAQNTGELFF.

The genes are TRBV20-1 and TRBJ1-1; TCRdb returns TRBD1, unconfirmable since there is no DNA. The CDR3 has 11 amino acids. The germline V gene has CDR1 DFQATT and CDR2 SNEGSKA (reference sequence). CDR3 in amino acids: CSARGPTEAFF.

V usage is TRBV4-2 and J usage is TRBJ2-1; TCRdb picks TRBD2, but there is no DNA to check that call. This CDR3 is 18 amino acids long. Germline CDR1 is LGHNA and CDR2 is YNFKEQ. CDR3 residues: CASSQRIFSGGAYNEQFF.

The V gene is TRBV4-1, the J gene TRBJ2-7; lacking DNA, the TRBD2 call made by TCRdb goes unchecked. Germline-derived CDR1 and CDR2 are MGHRA and YSYEKL. The CDR3 has 14 amino acids. The CDR3 spells CASSQGRPGDEQYF.

The chain links TRBV7-2 to TRBJ2-1. Germline V gives CDR1 SGHTA, CDR2 FQGNSA. The CDR3 runs to 16 residues. CDR3 amino acids: CASSLAGAFLYNEQFF.

The CDR3 protein is CASSSTTGEQYF. The chain couples TRBV7-2 to TRBJ2-7. The CDR3 totals 12 residues. Germline V gene sequence: CDR1 SGHTA, CDR2 FQGNSA.

CDR3 loop: CASRTIYGYTF. The J gene is TRBJ1-2, the V gene TRBV5-1. The CDR3 consists of 11 residues. CDR1 and CDR2 (germline): SGHRS, YFSETQ.

The J gene is TRBJ2-1, the V gene TRBV20-1; TCRdb designates TRBD2, a call that cannot be tested without DNA. Germline CDR1 DFQATT, CDR2 SNEGSKA (reference sequence). This CDR3 is 12 amino acids long. The CDR3 loop reads CSSAGGMNEQFF.

The V and J genes are TRBV5-5 and TRBJ1-6. The germline CDR1 and CDR2 sequences are SGHKS and YYEKEE (reference sequence). The CDR3 has 14 amino acids. The CDR3 region is CASSMGGSGSPLHF.

The chain joins TRBV11-2 to TRBJ2-3. Germline V gene data show CDR1 as SGHAT and CDR2 as FQNNGV. This CDR3 is 13 amino acids long. CDR3 sequence: CASSLVRLDTQYF.

The genes are TRBV9 and TRBJ2-1; TCRdb outputs TRBD1, but without DNA this stays unchecked. The CDR3 sequence is 16 residues long. The germline CDR1 and CDR2 sequences are SGDLS and YYNGEE. The CDR3 reads CASSVTGGLPSNEQFF. Filled out from reference TRBV9 and TRBJ2-1, the complete variable domain reads DSGVTQTPKHLITATGQRVTLRCSPRSGDLSVYWYQQSLDQGLQFLIQYYNGEERAKGNILERFSAQQFPDLHSELNLSSLELGDSALYFCASSVTGGLPSNEQFFGPGTRLTVL.

J is TRBJ2-1 and V is TRBV3-1; TCRdb picks TRBD1, but there is no DNA to check that call. Germline V lookup: CDR1 LGHDT, CDR2 YNNKEL (reference sequence). There are 16 residues in the CDR3. This chain's CDR3 is CASSQDSPGRGNEQFF.